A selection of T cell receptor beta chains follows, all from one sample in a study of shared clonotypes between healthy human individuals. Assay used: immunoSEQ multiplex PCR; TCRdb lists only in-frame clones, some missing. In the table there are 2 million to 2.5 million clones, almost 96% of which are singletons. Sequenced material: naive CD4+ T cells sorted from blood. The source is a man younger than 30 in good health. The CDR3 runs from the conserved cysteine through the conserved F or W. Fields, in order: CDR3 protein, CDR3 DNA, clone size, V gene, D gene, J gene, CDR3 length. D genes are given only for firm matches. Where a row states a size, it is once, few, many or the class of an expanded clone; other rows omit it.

CDR3 protein: CASSQASGPAYGYTF; CDR3 DNA: TGCGCCAGCAGCCAAGCTTCGGGACCGGCATATGGCTACACCTTC; clone size: -; V gene: TRBV4-3; D gene: -; J gene: TRBJ1-2; CDR3 length: 15
CDR3 protein: CASPPPGQSNQPQHF; CDR3 DNA: TGTGCCAGCCCCCCCCCGGGACAGAGCAATCAGCCCCAGCATTTT; clone size: -; V gene: TRBV28; D gene: TRBD1; J gene: TRBJ1-5; CDR3 length: 15
CDR3 protein: CASTEQGRTDTQYF; CDR3 DNA: TGTGCCAGCACCGAACAGGGACGCACAGATACGCAGTATTTT; clone size: -; V gene: TRBV5-4; D gene: -; J gene: TRBJ2-3; CDR3 length: 14
CDR3 protein: CASSRTLGAEAFF; CDR3 DNA: TGCGCCAGCAGCCGTACCCTGGGGGCAGAAGCTTTCTTT; clone size: -; V gene: TRBV5-1; D gene: -; J gene: TRBJ1-1; CDR3 length: 13
CDR3 protein: CASTPAGLAGDEQFF; CDR3 DNA: TGTGCCAGCACCCCCGCGGGGCTAGCGGGAGATGAGCAGTTCTTC; clone size: once; V gene: TRBV7-9; D gene: TRBD2; J gene: TRBJ2-1; CDR3 length: 15
CDR3 protein: CASSELVAGGETQYF; CDR3 DNA: TGTGCCAGCAGTGAATTGGTAGCGGGGGGTGAGACCCAGTACTTC; clone size: -; V gene: TRBV25-1; D gene: TRBD2; J gene: TRBJ2-5; CDR3 length: 15
CDR3 protein: CASSLERGRYGYTF; CDR3 DNA: TGTGCCAGCAGCTTGGAGAGGGGGAGATATGGCTACACCTTC; clone size: -; V gene: TRBV5-8; D gene: -; J gene: TRBJ1-2; CDR3 length: 14
CDR3 protein: CASRLGQGPNEKLFF; CDR3 DNA: TGTGCCAGCAGGCTCGGACAGGGACCTAATGAAAAACTGTTTTTT; clone size: -; V gene: TRBV6-5; D gene: TRBD1; J gene: TRBJ1-4; CDR3 length: 15
CDR3 protein: CASSESMGDGQPQHF; CDR3 DNA: TGTGCCAGCAGTGAATCAATGGGAGACGGTCAGCCCCAGCATTTT; clone size: few; V gene: TRBV6-1; D gene: -; J gene: TRBJ1-5; CDR3 length: 15
CDR3 protein: CASSFGTGGYSPLHF; CDR3 DNA: TGTGCCAGCAGTTTCGGGACAGGGGGCTACTCACCCCTCCACTTT; clone size: few; V gene: TRBV27; D gene: TRBD1; J gene: TRBJ1-6; CDR3 length: 15
CDR3 protein: CAWKEGHLSGNTIYF; CDR3 DNA: TGTGCCTGGAAGGAAGGGCATCTCTCTGGAAACACCATATATTTT; clone size: -; V gene: TRBV30; D gene: -; J gene: TRBJ1-3; CDR3 length: 15
CDR3 protein: CARGGQGGTGELFF; CDR3 DNA: TGTGCCAGGGGAGGACAGGGGGGTACCGGGGAGCTGTTTTTT; clone size: -; V gene: TRBV10-3; D gene: TRBD1; J gene: TRBJ2-2; CDR3 length: 14
CDR3 protein: CATKGSTNEKLFF; CDR3 DNA: TGTGCCACTAAGGGGTCAACTAATGAAAAACTGTTTTTT; clone size: -; V gene: TRBV6-5; D gene: -; J gene: TRBJ1-4; CDR3 length: 13
CDR3 protein: CASNPTGGYGYTF; CDR3 DNA: TGTGCCAGCAATCCGACAGGGGGCTATGGCTACACCTTC; clone size: -; V gene: TRBV9; D gene: TRBD1; J gene: TRBJ1-2; CDR3 length: 13
CDR3 protein: CASSVEETGLGTDTQYF; CDR3 DNA: TGTGCCAGCAGCGTAGAGGAGACAGGGTTAGGTACAGATACGCAGTATTTT; clone size: once; V gene: TRBV9; D gene: TRBD1; J gene: TRBJ2-3; CDR3 length: 17
CDR3 protein: CASSWAGAMNTEAFF; CDR3 DNA: TGTGCCAGCAGCTGGGCGGGGGCCATGAACACTGAAGCTTTCTTT; clone size: few; V gene: TRBV5-4; D gene: -; J gene: TRBJ1-1; CDR3 length: 15
CDR3 protein: CASSAGPEQPQHF; CDR3 DNA: TGTGCCAGCAGCGCCGGACCGGAACAGCCCCAGCATTTT; clone size: -; V gene: TRBV7-9; D gene: -; J gene: TRBJ1-5; CDR3 length: 13
CDR3 protein: CASSPGDRDSETQYF; CDR3 DNA: TGCGCCAGCAGCCCTGGGGACAGGGACAGTGAGACCCAGTACTTC; clone size: -; V gene: TRBV4-3; D gene: TRBD1; J gene: TRBJ2-5; CDR3 length: 15
CDR3 protein: CAISGPEVAAGNTIYF; CDR3 DNA: TGTGCCATCAGTGGCCCCGAAGTTGCTGCTGGAAACACCATATATTTT; clone size: -; V gene: TRBV10-3; D gene: -; J gene: TRBJ1-3; CDR3 length: 16
CDR3 protein: CAWSVPLPGAINEKLFF; CDR3 DNA: TGTGCCTGGAGTGTACCCCTGCCCGGGGCCATTAATGAAAAACTGTTTTTT; clone size: -; V gene: TRBV30; D gene: -; J gene: TRBJ1-4; CDR3 length: 17
CDR3 protein: CASSYGTGSPEQYF; CDR3 DNA: TGTGCCAGCAGTTACGGGACAGGGTCTCCCGAGCAGTACTTC; clone size: -; V gene: TRBV6-5; D gene: TRBD1; J gene: TRBJ2-7; CDR3 length: 14
CDR3 protein: CAWSVLPHGRTDTQYF; CDR3 DNA: TGTGCCTGGAGTGTATTACCCCATGGGCGCACAGATACGCAGTATTTT; clone size: -; V gene: TRBV30; D gene: -; J gene: TRBJ2-3; CDR3 length: 16
CDR3 protein: CASSLGGTVTGELFF; CDR3 DNA: TGTGCCAGCAGCTTAGGAGGGACAGTCACCGGGGAGCTGTTTTTT; clone size: -; V gene: TRBV11-2; D gene: TRBD1; J gene: TRBJ2-2; CDR3 length: 15
CDR3 protein: CASSIYGSPNTEAFF; CDR3 DNA: TGTGCCAGTAGTATTTACGGGAGCCCGAACACTGAAGCTTTCTTT; clone size: -; V gene: TRBV19; D gene: -; J gene: TRBJ1-1; CDR3 length: 15
CDR3 protein: CASSIPSGGISYYEQYF; CDR3 DNA: TGTGCCAGCAGTATACCTAGCGGGGGGATTTCTTACTACGAGCAGTACTTC; clone size: -; V gene: TRBV28; D gene: TRBD2; J gene: TRBJ2-7; CDR3 length: 17
CDR3 protein: CASSPTEAYEQYF; CDR3 DNA: TGTGCCAGCAGCCCGACAGAGGCCTACGAGCAGTACTTC; clone size: -; V gene: TRBV2; D gene: -; J gene: TRBJ2-7; CDR3 length: 13
CDR3 protein: CASSPLGTENSPLHF; CDR3 DNA: TGTGCCAGCTCACCACTGGGGACAGAGAATTCACCCCTCCACTTT; clone size: -; V gene: TRBV18; D gene: TRBD1; J gene: TRBJ1-6; CDR3 length: 15
CDR3 protein: CASSVGGANSGNTIYF; CDR3 DNA: TGTGCCAGCAGCGTAGGAGGGGCCAACTCTGGAAACACCATATATTTT; clone size: -; V gene: TRBV9; D gene: -; J gene: TRBJ1-3; CDR3 length: 16
CDR3 protein: CASSHTSGGYNEQFF; CDR3 DNA: TGTGCCAGCAGTCATACTAGCGGGGGGTACAATGAGCAGTTCTTC; clone size: once; V gene: TRBV7-9; D gene: TRBD2; J gene: TRBJ2-1; CDR3 length: 15
CDR3 protein: CASSIYGTGLPQHF; CDR3 DNA: TGTGCCAGTAGTATATATGGGACGGGATTGCCCCAGCATTTT; clone size: -; V gene: TRBV19; D gene: -; J gene: TRBJ1-5; CDR3 length: 14
CDR3 protein: CAWKRDGTQYF; CDR3 DNA: TGTGCCTGGAAACGGGATGGGACCCAGTACTTC; clone size: -; V gene: TRBV30; D gene: -; J gene: TRBJ2-5; CDR3 length: 11
CDR3 protein: CASSSTSGSTDTQYF; CDR3 DNA: TGTGCCAGCAGCTCGACTAGCGGGAGCACAGATACGCAGTATTTT; clone size: -; V gene: TRBV9; D gene: TRBD2; J gene: TRBJ2-3; CDR3 length: 15
CDR3 protein: CASSLGLAGVTDTQYF; CDR3 DNA: TGTGCCAGCAGCTTAGGGCTAGCGGGAGTCACAGATACGCAGTATTTT; clone size: -; V gene: TRBV7-2; D gene: TRBD2; J gene: TRBJ2-3; CDR3 length: 16
CDR3 protein: CASSFTGPYSNQPQHF; CDR3 DNA: TGCGCCAGCAGCTTCACAGGGCCTTATAGCAATCAGCCCCAGCATTTT; clone size: -; V gene: TRBV5-1; D gene: -; J gene: TRBJ1-5; CDR3 length: 16
CDR3 protein: CASSLGQTYVETQYF; CDR3 DNA: TGCGCCAGCAGCTTGGGGCAGACCTACGTGGAGACCCAGTACTTC; clone size: -; V gene: TRBV5-1; D gene: -; J gene: TRBJ2-5; CDR3 length: 15
CDR3 protein: CASRSDRVGNTEAFF; CDR3 DNA: TGTGCCAGCAGATCAGACAGGGTGGGGAACACTGAAGCTTTCTTT; clone size: -; V gene: TRBV27; D gene: TRBD1; J gene: TRBJ1-1; CDR3 length: 15
CDR3 protein: CASSSTGEYSPLHF; CDR3 DNA: TGTGCCAGCAGCTCCACGGGGGAGTATTCACCCCTCCACTTT; clone size: -; V gene: TRBV11-2; D gene: -; J gene: TRBJ1-6; CDR3 length: 14
CDR3 protein: CASSYPTHLAF; CDR3 DNA: TGTGCCAGCAGTTACCCAACCCATCTCGCCTTT; clone size: -; V gene: TRBV6-6; D gene: -; J gene: TRBJ1-1; CDR3 length: 11
CDR3 protein: CASSVDTAGTGYHRDTEAFF; CDR3 DNA: TGTGCCAGCAGCGTAGATACGGCGGGGACAGGATATCATAGGGACACTGAAGCTTTCTTT; clone size: -; V gene: TRBV9; D gene: TRBD1; J gene: TRBJ1-1; CDR3 length: 20
CDR3 protein: CASSLDRVTQYF; CDR3 DNA: TGTGCCAGCAGCCTGGACAGGGTGACCCAGTACTTC; clone size: once; V gene: TRBV11-2; D gene: TRBD1; J gene: TRBJ2-5; CDR3 length: 12
CDR3 protein: CASSSQGTMNTEAFF; CDR3 DNA: TGTGCCAGCAGTTCTCAGGGAACCATGAACACTGAAGCTTTCTTT; clone size: -; V gene: TRBV6-5; D gene: -; J gene: TRBJ1-1; CDR3 length: 15
CDR3 protein: CASSYSRTGGNSPLHF; CDR3 DNA: TGTGCCAGCAGTTACTCCAGGACAGGGGGAAATTCACCCCTCCACTTT; clone size: -; V gene: TRBV6-5; D gene: TRBD1; J gene: TRBJ1-6; CDR3 length: 16
CDR3 protein: CASSQIIPFVRYSSMNSPLHF; CDR3 DNA: TGCGCCAGCAGCCAAATTATCCCCTTTGTGAGGTACTCTTCCATGAATTCACCCCTCCACTTT; clone size: -; V gene: TRBV4-1; D gene: -; J gene: TRBJ1-6; CDR3 length: 21
CDR3 protein: CASTGAGLASTDTQYF; CDR3 DNA: TGTGCCAGCACCGGGGCCGGACTAGCGAGCACAGATACGCAGTATTTT; clone size: -; V gene: TRBV6-6; D gene: TRBD2; J gene: TRBJ2-3; CDR3 length: 16
CDR3 protein: CASSQAGQGKGYGYTF; CDR3 DNA: TGCGCCAGCAGCCAAGCAGGACAGGGGAAGGGCTATGGCTACACCTTC; clone size: -; V gene: TRBV4-1; D gene: TRBD1; J gene: TRBJ1-2; CDR3 length: 16
CDR3 protein: CASSRGRERPYEQYF; CDR3 DNA: TGTGCCAGCTCACGGGGACGGGAGCGCCCCTACGAGCAGTACTTC; clone size: -; V gene: TRBV18; D gene: -; J gene: TRBJ2-7; CDR3 length: 15